The rows below give T cell receptor beta chains drawn from one sample of a study of a mutant IDH1 vaccine in newly diagnosed glioma. The table came from immunoSEQ multiplex PCR; TCRdb's copy has only in-frame clones and leaves some out. The sample lists over 50,000 clones, about 86% occurring once. These receptors have no identified antigens. Sample: PBMCs, taken from a glioma patient whose treatment included an IDH1 peptide vaccine. The receptors shown here come from a man aged 30 to 39 with glioma. Both conserved end residues are trimmed from each CDR3. The order of the fields is D gene, clone size, V gene, J gene, CDR3 protein. A D gene is named only where the DNA matches it firmly. Expanded clones get a size class; other rows say once, few or many, or leave the size out.

>NA|NA|TRBV29-1|TRBJ2-5
SVGNQETQY
>NA|NA|TRBV7-9|TRBJ2-3
ASSLDSTGTDTQY
>NA|NA|TRBV27|TRBJ2-6
ASTSDGAGANVLT
>NA|NA|TRBV29-1|TRBJ1-4
SAGQLNEKLF
>TRBD1|NA|TRBV19|TRBJ1-6
ASSRETGSSYNSPLH
>NA|NA|TRBV27|TRBJ2-2
ASSLRPGTGELF
>TRBD2|once|TRBV4-2|TRBJ2-2
ASSQDSGGAGELF
>NA|NA|TRBV15|TRBJ1-4
ATSSVDRRNEKLF
>TRBD2|NA|TRBV9|NA
ASSVGPSGGYEQY
>TRBD1|NA|TRBV19|TRBJ1-1
ASSPVGKQGAEAF
>TRBD2|NA|TRBV18|TRBJ2-1
ASSPEGGSSYNEQF
>NA|NA|TRBV19|TRBJ1-1
ASRIGGNLWDTEAF
>NA|NA|TRBV2|TRBJ2-1
ASKAFSDEQF
>NA|NA|TRBV18|TRBJ1-2
ASSIDRAPGYT
>NA|NA|TRBV6-5|TRBJ2-2
ASSSGTLNTGELF
>NA|NA|TRBV5-1|TRBJ2-2
ASRTGGLTELF
>NA|NA|TRBV28|TRBJ2-7
ASSDLASLYEQY
>TRBD2|once|TRBV9|TRBJ2-1
ASSPPHPRLAGDYNEQF
>NA|NA|TRBV5-1|TRBJ2-1
ASSFSKGNEQF
>NA|NA|TRBV29-1|TRBJ1-2
SVERQGHGYT
>NA|NA|TRBV9|TRBJ2-3
ASSVGAYSTDTQY
>NA|NA|TRBV18|NA
ASSLVGQISYEQY
>TRBD1|NA|TRBV6-5|TRBJ1-1
ASSVDRNTEAF
>TRBD1|few|TRBV6-5|TRBJ1-4
ASRVQGVTNEKLF
>TRBD1|NA|TRBV18|TRBJ1-6
ASSPGAGGQRTLH
>TRBD1|NA|TRBV6-1|TRBJ2-7
ASSVPGTGVR
>NA|NA|TRBV7-9|TRBJ1-2
ASSSDYGYT
>NA|NA|TRBV18|TRBJ2-6
ASSFIRDIQSRANVLT
>TRBD1|NA|TRBV5-1|TRBJ2-7
ASSLGTVTYEQY
>NA|NA|TRBV10-2|TRBJ1-2
ASSVLGPSGYT
>NA|NA|TRBV2|TRBJ1-3
ASIEGTYGMPIY
>NA|NA|TRBV15|TRBJ2-1
ATSREVNRAAI
>TRBD2|NA|TRBV15|TRBJ2-5
ATSRDFSGGAGETQY
>NA|few|TRBV19|TRBJ1-2
ASSIGAQPIYGYT
>TRBD2|NA|TRBV7-9|TRBJ2-7
ASSRRGGISPAYEQY
>NA|medium-sized|TRBV4-1|TRBJ2-6
ASSHPGTPAPGANVLT
>NA|NA|TRBV19|TRBJ1-2
ASSIKADYGYT
>NA|NA|TRBV5-4|TRBJ1-1
ASSLKVPLGTEAF
>NA|NA|TRBV7-9|TRBJ1-1
ASSLARKTEAF
>NA|NA|TRBV7-9|TRBJ2-1
ASSPNPGSGNEQF
>TRBD1|NA|TRBV12-5|TRBJ2-7
ASGQTGDYEQY
>NA|NA|TRBV7-2|TRBJ2-2
ASSLSLASTGELF
>TRBD2|NA|TRBV27|TRBJ2-6
ASSPSHGGGAGANVLT
>NA|NA|TRBV6-1|TRBJ2-5
ASSEDQETQY
>NA|NA|TRBV2|TRBJ1-3
ASSEVGRRLSGNTIY
>NA|NA|TRBV5-8|TRBJ2-7
ASSFAGTPPYEQY
>NA|NA|TRBV11-2|TRBJ1-3
ASSLDRISGNTIY